These 10 T cell receptor beta chains were sequenced from one sample in a study of molecular identifiers for immune sequencing clone quantification. TCRdb reprocessed the PCR reads via MiXCR and lists one record per CDR3 protein. The sample contains around 300,000 distinct CDR3 sequences, roughly a quarter of which appear only once. The sequenced sample was naive CD8+ T cells from blood, with Jurkat cell RNA spiked in. Subset reported: FACS-sorted CD8+CD4-CCR7+CD45RA+ naive T cells. The receptor source for this set is a human donor in good health. Some libraries in this study had Jurkat cell RNA spiked in.

This clonotype was counted between two and nine times. The chain couples TRBV15 to TRBJ1-1; no clear D gene. In germline, CDR1 is LNHNV, CDR2 YYDKDF (reference sequence). Trimming removed 5 bases at V and 0 bases at J, with 13 bases between. This CDR3 is built from 15 residues. The CDR3 region has the DNA TGTGCCACCAGCCCACCGGGATCCTTGAACACTGAAGCTTTCTTT. It yields the protein CATSPPGSLNTEAFF.

In this sample, this clonotype turned up many times. The rearrangement joins TRBV11-2 to TRBJ2-4; D is uncertain. Germline V gene data show CDR1 as SGHAT and CDR2 as FQNNGV. The CDR3 loop spans 15 amino acids. V lost 5 bases and J lost 0, with 11 bases in between. In DNA, the CDR3 is TGTGCCAGCAGCCCCGGACGGCTAGCCAAAAACATTCAGTACTTC. Translated: CASSPGRLAKNIQYF.

In this sample, this clonotype turned up many times. This CDR3 reads CASSPPGLGRESSDTQYF. The CDR3 DNA sequence: TGTGCCAGCAGCCCTCCTGGTTTGGGGCGGGAGTCCTCCGATACGCAGTATTTT. The V call is TRBV9, the J call TRBJ2-3, with 7 bases identical to TRBD2. This CDR3 is 18 amino acids long. V lost 4 bases and J lost 6; bases outside the gene matches: 20. From germline, CDR1 is SGDLS and CDR2 YYNGEE.

In regard to this clonotype: The junction departs from the called germline gene at one end, perhaps through a read error. J is TRBJ1-1 and V is TRBV7-9; no definite D call. The CDR3 contains 14 residues. CDR1 is SEHNR, CDR2 FQNEAQ, per germline (reference sequence). The CDR3 nucleotides are TGTGCCAGCAGCTCACAGATAATGAACACTGAAGCTTACTTT. Translated, it gives CASSSQIMNTEAYF.

In regard to this clonotype: A read error may produce the germline difference seen at one junction end. The rearrangement links TRBV11-1 to TRBJ2-5, with D possibly TRBD1 on 6 matching bases. The germline V gene has CDR1 SGHAT and CDR2 FQDESV (reference sequence). This CDR3 region has 14 residues. The CDR3 spells CASSLRTDQETQHF. The CDR3, as DNA: TGTGCCAGCAGCTTAAGGACAGATCAAGAGACCCAGCACTTC.

This clonotype was seen only a few times. The V and J genes are TRBV7-6 and TRBJ2-1, with 11 bases aligning to TRBD2. V shed 5 bases, J shed 9 bases, and the junction held 21 bases outside the gene matches. Germline V gene data show CDR1 as SGHVS and CDR2 as FNYEAQ. This CDR3 has 19 residues. CDR3 sequence: CASSAALAGVLSGLGEQFF. Written as DNA, the CDR3 is TGTGCCAGCAGCGCCGCACTAGCGGGGGTGTTGAGTGGACTCGGTGAGCAGTTCTTC. The entire variable domain, with the rest obtained from reference TRBV7-6 and TRBJ2-1, is as follows: GAGVSQSPRYKVTKRGQDVALRCDPISGHVSLYWYRQALGQGPEFLTYFNYEAQQDKSGLPNDRFSAERPEGSISTLTIQRTEQRDSAMYRCASSAALAGVLSGLGEQFFGPGTRLTVL.

In regard to this clonotype: Because the CDR3 is missing its conserved closing phenylalanine or tryptophan, this is likely a read error. This chain's CDR3 is CASSLILTDTQYC. CDR3 coding DNA: TGTGCCAGCAGCCTAATCTTAACAGATACGCAGTATTGT. The rearrangement links TRBV14 to TRBJ2-3, with D hard to call. The CDR3 length is 13 residues. V lost 4 bases and J 3 bases, leaving 8 bases between the germline ends. The germline V gene has CDR1 SGHDN and CDR2 FVKESK.

This clonotype has more than one count but fewer than ten. The gene calls are TRBV28 and TRBJ1-1, with 7 nucleotides matching TRBD1. The V gene's germline CDR1 is MDHEN and CDR2 SYDVKM. After removal of 3 bases from V and 4 bases from J, the junction contained 5 bases not matched to a gene. This CDR3 has 14 residues. CDR3 in DNA: TGTGCCAGCAGTTTTACAGGGGTGGCCACTGAAGCTTTCTTT. It is translated as CASSFTGVATEAFF.

The table lists this clonotype with many counts. The chain employs TRBV24-1 and TRBJ2-3; a possible D gene is TRBD2 (5 bases). CDR3 length equals 12 residues. The V gene's germline CDR1 is KGHDR and CDR2 SFDVKD. V was pared by 7 bases and J by 4 bases, with 8 bases between. The CDR3 sequence: CATSSGADTQYF. CDR3 nucleotides: TGTGCCACCAGCTCCGGGGCAGATACGCAGTATTTT.

This clonotype was detected many times. The chain has TRBV29-1 and TRBJ1-5, with no clear D. The V end was cut by 6 bases, the J end by 4 bases, with 10 bases between. Germline CDR1 reads SQVTM; CDR2 reads ANQGSEA. CDR3 size: 12 residues. The CDR3 sequence is CSVVDGNQPQHF. The CDR3 bases are TGCAGCGTCGTGGACGGTAATCAGCCCCAGCATTTT.